This TCR beta chain was found in a study of control samples from healthy donors and cancer patients. The protocol was immunoSEQ multiplex PCR, while the TCRdb copy is restricted to in-frame clones and leaves out a portion. Found here are tens of thousands of clones, more than 70% of them singletons; the top ten hold around 1.6%. With 4 bases removed from V and 0 bases from J, the gap between germline ends came to 5 bases. Germline loops: CDR1 SGHNT, CDR2 YYREEE (reference sequence). The CDR3 has 14 residues. Input material: PBMCs. The chain couples TRBV5-4 to TRBJ2-6, with D uncertain. The source is a middle-aged man with colorectal cancer. CDR3 DNA: TGTGCCAGCAGCGGTAACTCTGGGGCCAACGTCCTGACTTTC. Encoded protein: CASSGNSGANVLTF.